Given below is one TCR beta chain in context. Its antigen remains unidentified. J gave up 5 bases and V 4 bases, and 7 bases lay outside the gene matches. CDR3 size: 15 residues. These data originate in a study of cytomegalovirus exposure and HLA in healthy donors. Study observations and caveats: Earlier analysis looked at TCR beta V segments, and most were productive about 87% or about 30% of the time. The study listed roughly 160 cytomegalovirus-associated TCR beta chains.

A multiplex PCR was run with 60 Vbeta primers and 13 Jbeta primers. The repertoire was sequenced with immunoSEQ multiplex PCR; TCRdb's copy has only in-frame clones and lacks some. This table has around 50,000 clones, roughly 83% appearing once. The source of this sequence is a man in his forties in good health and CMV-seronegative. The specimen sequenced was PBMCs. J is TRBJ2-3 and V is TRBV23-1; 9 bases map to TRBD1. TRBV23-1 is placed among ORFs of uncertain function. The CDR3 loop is CASSPLTGGKDTQYF. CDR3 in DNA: TGCGCCAGCAGTCCATTGACAGGGGGGAAAGATACGCAGTATTTT.